This TCR beta chain came from a study of molecular identifiers for immune sequencing clone quantification (dated by TCRdb to the late 2010s). For the study in its entirety: In a replicate experiment, RNA from around 20,000 or 100,000 naive CD8 T cells was split into five aliquots, four of which were sequenced. This methods study used CD8 T cells to benchmark TCR RNA copy counting and molecular-identifier clustering-based TCR repertoire sequencing (MIDCIRS). The full study reports these points: The naive libraries included spiked-in Jurkat TCR RNA (over nine copies' worth), and this RNA is not part of the donor repertoire. In CMV-specific effector cells, clones with more than 20 RNA copies contained over 99% of molecules, whereas in naive cells such clones contained under 1% of molecules. Modeling indicated around 3.2 TCR RNA copies recovered per cell, compared with around 9.8 by digital PCR, which implies a capture efficiency of approximately 30%. Highly expanded clone sizes could be underestimated because identical TCR molecules may share a barcode. Spiked-in Jurkat TCR RNA equal to a single cell's worth was reported to be detectable even within 1,100,000 naive CD8 T cells. When barcode sub-clustering was not used, chimeric consensus sequences inflated TCR diversity, with chimeras reaching as high as 47%.

This clonotype occurred many times. Its antigen remains undetermined. Base quality data are lacking; no much larger clone is found one base away. Naive CD8 T cell libraries were made from approximately 20,000 to 1,000,000 sorted cells using 10%, 30% or 50% of purified RNA. Naive CD8 T cells, defined as CD8+CD4-CCR7+CD45RA+, were FACS-sorted into RLT Plus buffer on a BD FACSAria II. To test detection sensitivity, Jurkat RNA equivalent to nine to ten TCR copies was spiked into samples of about 19,000-1,100,000 naive CD8 T cells. Enrichment of CD8 T cells was performed with RosetteSep CD8+ T Cell Enrichment Cocktail and Ficoll-Paque, after which ACK red cell lysis was carried out. The protocol used for the library was PCR. This sample was sequenced with an Illumina HiSeq 4000. Bulk TCR libraries were generated as previously described, with the TCR primers listed in Table S5 used. Total RNA was purified with the Qiagen AllPrep DNA/RNA kit. Before analysis, reads from multiple sequencing runs of one library were combined. From the authors' description of their analysis: Reads were retained only if an exact TCR constant sequence was present, and the retained reads were trimmed to 150 nt and grouped according to their 12-nt molecular barcodes. Reads inside each barcode group were sub-clustered using a 15% Levenshtein threshold, and a quality-weighted consensus sequence was constructed for each RNA molecule. Non-functional sequences were discarded, and so were lower-count sequences lying one edit away from another sequence. Based on a fit of two negative binomial distributions, barcode sub-clusters having less than 20% of the maximum read count were discarded. The raw public data were reprocessed by TCRdb itself: fastp quality trimming at Q25, MiXCR clonotype calling, in-frame beta chains only. A single entry per CDR3 protein holds the most common genes and DNA from its merged rows. TCRdb's processing, not the study's, gives the V and J calls here. Here the sample has more than 300,000 distinct CDR3 sequences; over 20% occur a single time. The ten most abundant clones make up approximately 0.8% of the sample.

Spanning cysteine to phenylalanine, the CDR3 consists of 15 amino acids. The retained sequence is limited to the CDR3, 45 bases, with the frame set at the first base. The germline V gene specifies LGHNA as CDR1 and YSLEER as CDR2. At the junction V is shortened by 1 base and J by 11 bases, with 19 bases in between. The clonotype was recovered from a human donor in good health. Some libraries in this study had Jurkat cell RNA spiked in. The sample consisted of naive CD8+ T cells from blood, with Jurkat cell RNA spiked in. The cell subset or site label here, explained by the study, means: FACS-sorted CD8+CD4-CCR7+CD45RA+ naive T cells. The receptor chain draws on TRBV4-3 and TRBJ2-3, with a tentative D gene TRBD2 over 6 matching bases. Read as DNA, the sequence is TGCGCCAGCAGCCAAGGGACTCGGGCGCAGGGAGGGCAGTATTTT. It specifies CASSQGTRAQGGQYF.